This is a list of T cell receptor beta chains from one sample in a study of blood T cell repertoires in COVID-19. Generated by immunoSEQ multiplex PCR, the TCRdb table keeps only in-frame clones and is missing some. The repertoire holds approximately 360,000 clones, with approximately 88% as singletons. The sample taken for sequencing was peripheral blood. The receptors were gathered from a man aged 35 to 55 with acute or convalescent COVID-19. CDR3s include the opening cysteine and the closing phenylalanine or tryptophan. A D gene is named only where the DNA matches it firmly. A row's size may be missing; if present it is once, few, many or a size class.

cdr3_nt,cdr3_aa,v_call,clone_size,j_call,d_call
TGTGCCAGCAGCCAGGAAGAACAGGCGGTAGCTTTCTTT,CASSQEEQAVAFF,TRBV7-9,.,TRBJ1-1,.
TGCGCCAGCAGCCCAGGGAGGCTAAATAATTCACCCCTCCACTTT,CASSPGRLNNSPLHF,TRBV4-3,.,TRBJ1-6,.
TGTGCCAGCAGTTACAGGGGGCCCAACACTGAAGCTTTCTTT,CASSYRGPNTEAFF,TRBV27,.,TRBJ1-1,TRBD1
TGTGCCAGCAGCTTAGATGGCATCTCTGGAAACACCATATATTTT,CASSLDGISGNTIYF,TRBV7-2,.,TRBJ1-3,.
TGTGCCAGCGGCGCGGGGGCAGAACTTGGTGAAAAACTGTTTTTT,CASGAGAELGEKLFF,TRBV28,.,TRBJ1-4,.
TGTGCCAGTAGTATTCAGGGGGGACTAGCCTACGAGCAGTACTTC,CASSIQGGLAYEQYF,TRBV19,.,TRBJ2-7,.
TGTGCCAGTAGTACAGGACAGGGGGCCTACACTGAAGCTTTCTTT,CASSTGQGAYTEAFF,TRBV19,once,TRBJ1-1,TRBD1
TGTGCCAGCAGCCAAGTCTCACAGGCCCACACTGAAGCTTTCTTT,CASSQVSQAHTEAFF,TRBV3-1/TRBV3-2,.,TRBJ1-1,.
TGCAGTGCTAGTTTCGCGGTGAATCAGCCCCAGCATTTT,CSASFAVNQPQHF,TRBV20-1,once,TRBJ1-5,.
TGTGCCAGCAGCCTCGGAGCCTCCAGATCCTCTGGAAACACCATATATTTT,CASSLGASRSSGNTIYF,TRBV28,few,TRBJ1-3,.
TGCAGCGTTCCACCCGGGACTAGCGGGACGGGCGTATCGGATGAGCAGTTCTTC,CSVPPGTSGTGVSDEQFF,TRBV29-1,few,TRBJ2-1,TRBD2
TGCGCCAGCAGCTTAAGGACTAGCCAAAGCTCCTACAATGAGCAGTTCTTC,CASSLRTSQSSYNEQFF,TRBV5-1,.,TRBJ2-1,TRBD2
TGTGCCAGCAGCTCGGGACAGTATAGCAATCAGCCCCAGCATTTT,CASSSGQYSNQPQHF,TRBV9,.,TRBJ1-5,TRBD1
TGTGCCAGCCCTTCCTTCGCAGTCGCAAACACGAACACTGAAGCTTTCTTT,CASPSFAVANTNTEAFF,TRBV28,.,TRBJ1-1,.
TGTGCCAGCAGTGGAGGGGACAGGGCTGAAGCTTTCTTT,CASSGGDRAEAFF,TRBV12-3/TRBV12-4,.,TRBJ1-1,TRBD1
TGTGCCAGCAGCCCATGGACAGGCTCCAATTCACCCCTCCACTTT,CASSPWTGSNSPLHF,TRBV7-2,few,TRBJ1-6,TRBD1
TGTGCCAGCAGTTACGAGCGAGGGACAACCTACGAGCAGTACTTC,CASSYERGTTYEQYF,TRBV6-2/TRBV6-3,.,TRBJ2-7,.
TGTGCCAGCATCCCGACAGGGGGCCACGAGACCCAGTACTTC,CASIPTGGHETQYF,TRBV7-9,.,TRBJ2-5,TRBD1
TGTGCCAGCTCACCAAACAGGGACGAATCACCCCTCCACTTT,CASSPNRDESPLHF,TRBV18,.,TRBJ1-6,.
TGTGCCAGCAGCTTATTCCCAGGGGCTGGAAACACCATATATTTT,CASSLFPGAGNTIYF,TRBV7-2,.,TRBJ1-3,.
TGTGCCAGCAGCAGACAGGGGATAGAGGGAACTGAAGCTTTCTTT,CASSRQGIEGTEAFF,TRBV6-5,.,TRBJ1-1,TRBD1
TGTGCCAGCAGTTACCCACAAGACAGGGTCCAAGAGACCCAGTACTTC,CASSYPQDRVQETQYF,TRBV6-5,.,TRBJ2-5,TRBD1
TGTGCCAGCAGCGTAGGGGGCCGATCCTACAATGAGCAGTTCTTC,CASSVGGRSYNEQFF,TRBV9,few,TRBJ2-1,.
TGCAGCGCCGACAGGGAACAAGAGACCCAGTACTTC,CSADREQETQYF,TRBV29-1,.,TRBJ2-5,TRBD1
TGTGCCAGCTCACCAGGGCCAGACACAGATACGCAGTATTTT,CASSPGPDTDTQYF,TRBV18,.,TRBJ2-3,.
TGTGCCAGCCTTTCGGCTGGGGGCGTATCCTACGAGCAGTACTTC,CASLSAGGVSYEQYF,TRBV28,.,TRBJ2-7,.
TGTGCCAGCAGGGTGACAGGGACCTATGGCTACACCTTC,CASRVTGTYGYTF,TRBV4-2,.,TRBJ1-2,TRBD1
TGTGCCAGTAGTAGGGGACTAGCGGGAGTCTACGAGCAGTACTTC,CASSRGLAGVYEQYF,TRBV19,once,TRBJ2-7,TRBD2
TGTGCCAGCAGCTTGGGGAGCGGGGAGCTGTTTTTT,CASSLGSGELFF,TRBV13,.,TRBJ2-2,.
TGCAGCGTTGATCCTAGCGGAGCTAGCACAGATACGCAGTATTTT,CSVDPSGASTDTQYF,TRBV29-1,.,TRBJ2-3,TRBD2
TGTGCCAGCACCAAAATAAGGTCCAGGATTTACACTGAAGCTTTCTTT,CASTKIRSRIYTEAFF,TRBV7-8,.,TRBJ1-1,.
TGTGCCAGCAGTGAGACAGGACGGGGCTACACCTTC,CASSETGRGYTF,TRBV6-1,.,TRBJ1-2,.
TGTGCCAGCAGTTTACCTACAGGGCCGAACTATGGCTACACCTTC,CASSLPTGPNYGYTF,TRBV28,.,TRBJ1-2,.
TGTGCCAGCAGCGTACAGGGGGCGAATGGCTACACCTTC,CASSVQGANGYTF,TRBV3-1/TRBV3-2,.,TRBJ1-2,TRBD1
TGTGCCATCAGTACGGGACTCACTGAAGCTTTCTTT,CAISTGLTEAFF,TRBV10-3,.,TRBJ1-1,.
TGCAGCGTTGACCCCAGGGGGGACACCGGGGAGCTGTTTTTT,CSVDPRGDTGELFF,TRBV29-1,.,TRBJ2-2,.
TGTGCCAGCAGCCCCGGACAGCCGGGAGATACGCAGTATTTT,CASSPGQPGDTQYF,TRBV6-6,.,TRBJ2-3,.
TGTGCCAGTAAAGAGAGCACAGATACGCAGTATTTT,CASKESTDTQYF,TRBV19,.,TRBJ2-3,.
TGTGCCAGTAGTAGGTGGGAGAGCGGCAATCAGCCCCAGCATTTT,CASSRWESGNQPQHF,TRBV19,.,TRBJ1-5,.
TGCGCCAGCAGCTTGGCCCAGGCCTCTGGAAACACCATATATTTT,CASSLAQASGNTIYF,TRBV5-1,.,TRBJ1-3,.
TGTGCCAGCAGGAACAGGGCAACTAATGAAAAACTGTTTTTT,CASRNRATNEKLFF,TRBV6-5,.,TRBJ1-4,.
TGTGCCAGCAGCCAAGTCAGGCCTAGCGGGGGCCAAGAGACCCAGTACTTC,CASSQVRPSGGQETQYF,TRBV3-1/TRBV3-2,.,TRBJ2-5,TRBD2
TGTGCCAGCAGCCAACGGGACAGGGGCAGCCTTTGGGCCGGGGAGCTGTTTTTT,CASSQRDRGSLWAGELFF,TRBV3-1/TRBV3-2,.,TRBJ2-2,TRBD1
TGTGCCAGCAGCTTATCCACTGAAGCTTTCTTT,CASSLSTEAFF,TRBV6-2/TRBV6-3,.,TRBJ1-1,.
TGTGCCAGTAGTAAAACCCAGGGGGCGTGGAACGAGCAGTACTTC,CASSKTQGAWNEQYF,TRBV19,once,TRBJ2-7,TRBD1
TGCGCCAGCAGTTTTAGTAACACTGAAGCTTTCTTT,CASSFSNTEAFF,TRBV5-1,.,TRBJ1-1,.
TGTGCCAGTAGTGCGCCTTATAGCAATCAGCCCCAGCATTTT,CASSAPYSNQPQHF,TRBV19,.,TRBJ1-5,.
TGTGCCAGCAGGAGGTGGGCGGACAGGGCATTTACAGATACGCAGTATTTT,CASRRWADRAFTDTQYF,TRBV2,.,TRBJ2-3,TRBD1
TGCGCCAGCAGCCCCGACAGCGTCTCTGGAAACACCATATATTTT,CASSPDSVSGNTIYF,TRBV5-1,once,TRBJ1-3,.
TGTGCCAGCAGCCCCGGGACAGTGAACACTGAAGCTTTCTTT,CASSPGTVNTEAFF,TRBV6-6,.,TRBJ1-1,TRBD1
TGTGCCAGCAGCGACGCCGGGACAATGACGCAGTATTTT,CASSDAGTMTQYF,TRBV7-3,once,TRBJ2-3,.
TGTGCCAGCAGCGTAGAGTCCAGGGTTACTGAAGCTTTCTTT,CASSVESRVTEAFF,TRBV9,.,TRBJ1-1,.
TGCGCCAGCAGCCTTCAGGGGGCTCAACTGTTTTTT,CASSLQGAQLFF,TRBV5-1,.,TRBJ1-4,TRBD1
TGTGCCAGCAGTTTAAGGGGGGGGTATGGCTACACCTTC,CASSLRGGYGYTF,TRBV28,.,TRBJ1-2,.
TGTGCCAGCACTCCCTATTCAGGGGACACTGAAGCTTTCTTT,CASTPYSGDTEAFF,TRBV6-5,.,TRBJ1-1,.